The following is a T cell receptor beta chain sequence with its context. The sample belongs to a study of cytomegalovirus exposure and HLA in healthy donors. Unrecorded immune exposure was likely among donors, who were nominally healthy when sampled. The PCR used 60 Vbeta and 13 Jbeta primers. How the authors handled the data: There were around 78 million unique TCR beta chains by a later count, and about 12 million of them were shared. Assay: immunoSEQ multiplex PCR; the TCRdb copy retains only in-frame clones and omits some. That table is the source of V, J and clone size, and D and trimming were worked out from the DNA. The top ten clones hold less than 9% of a sample with a few hundred thousand clones, about 80% of them seen once. CDR1 and CDR2 (germline): KGHSH, LQKENI. CDR3 length: 15 amino acids. The ends were cut back, 3 bases at V and 0 bases at J, with 9 bases in the middle.

This chain uses TRBV18 with TRBJ1-3, with D uncertain. Source material: PBMCs. This TCR derives from a woman aged 55-69 years in good health and CMV-seropositive. CDR3 sequence reads: CASSPSGTSGNTIYF. The CDR3 DNA reads as TGTGCCAGCTCACCCTCGGGTACCTCTGGAAACACCATATATTTT.